One and the same sample provided the 29 T cell receptor beta chains below, sequenced in a study of T cell responses to AZD1222 COVID-19 vaccine. The assay was immunoSEQ multiplex PCR, and TCRdb's table has in-frame clones only and misses some. The table has 93,000 or so clones, over 75% seen once. Source: peripheral blood, taken on day 0 of AZD1222 vaccination. Receptor source: an adult in good health.

This clone has a handful of counts. CDR3 coding DNA: TGCGCCAGCAGCGTCCCCACGGATACGCAGTATTTT. Protein: CASSVPTDTQYF. The genes are TRBV5-1 and TRBJ2-3; no clear D. CDR1 SGHRS and CDR2 YFSETQ come from the germline V gene. V was pared by 4 bases and J by 6 bases, with 9 bases between. This CDR3 is 12 amino acids long. Combining the CDR3 with reference TRBV5-1 and TRBJ2-3 gives the whole variable domain KAGVTQTPRYLIKTRGQQVTLSCSPISGHRSVSWYQQTPGQGLQFLFEYFSETQRNKGNFPGRFSGRQFSNSRSEMNVSTLELGDSALYLCASSVPTDTQYFGPGTRLTVL.

This CDR3 is CASSRAGSGYEQYF. The CDR3, as DNA: TGTGCCAGCTCACGTGCAGGTTCGGGCTACGAGCAGTACTTC. J is TRBJ2-7 and V is TRBV18; no reliable D call. The CDR3 runs 14 residues. Deletions cut 4 bases from V and 3 bases from J, with 13 bases between. Germline V gene data show CDR1 as KGHSH and CDR2 as LQKENI.

V usage is TRBV7-2 and J usage is TRBJ1-3; D unclear. CDR3 length: 14 amino acids. Germline V gene lookup returns CDR1 SGHTA and CDR2 FQGNSA. Trimming took off 1 base at V and 2 bases at J, with 6 bases between the two ends. CDR3 residues: CASSLVSAGNTIYF. The CDR3 region has the DNA TGTGCCAGCAGCTTAGTCTCAGCTGGAAACACCATATATTTT.

This chain uses TRBV6-2 or TRBV6-3 with TRBJ2-7; D uncertain. Germline V lookup: CDR1 MNHEY, CDR2 SVGEGT. The CDR3 is 11 residues long. V dropped 5 bases and J dropped 6 bases, with 8 bases sitting between them. CDR3: CASSQYSEQYF. CDR3 nucleotides: TGTGCCAGCAGTCAATACAGCGAGCAGTACTTC.

The genes are TRBV9 and TRBJ1-4; tentatively, D is TRBD1 (5 bases). Per the germline V gene, CDR1 is SGDLS and CDR2 is YYNGEE. This CDR3 contains 18 residues. V lost 4 bases and J 0 bases, leaving 19 bases between the germline ends. CDR3 bases: TGTGCCAGCAGCTCTAACACCGGGGACCTTGCAACTAATGAAAAACTGTTTTTT. Translating gives CASSSNTGDLATNEKLFF.

Here the CDR3 DNA reads TGTGCCAGTCAGCCGGGACAGTCCCACGAGCAGTACTTC. Translation gives CASQPGQSHEQYF. The V gene is TRBV19, the J gene TRBJ2-7, with 7 positions matching TRBD1. CDR1 is LNHDA, CDR2 SQIVND, per germline (reference sequence). Unmatched junction bases numbered 9, after V lost 8 bases and J lost 5 bases. This CDR3 contains 13 residues.

This sequence joins TRBV6-2 or TRBV6-3 and TRBJ2-1; possible D gene TRBD2, 5 bases. Germline loops: CDR1 MNHEY, CDR2 SVGEGT. V lost 6 bases, J lost 4 bases, and 7 bases lay in between. The CDR3 extends over 12 amino acids. As DNA, the CDR3 is TGTGCCAGCAGCCGACTATACAATGAGCAGTTCTTC. Translated, it gives CASSRLYNEQFF.

This chain joins TRBV5-4 and TRBJ2-3; D remains unclear. V dropped 6 bases and J dropped 0 bases, with 11 bases sitting between them. The CDR3 contains 14 residues. Germline V lookup: CDR1 SGHNT, CDR2 YYREEE (reference sequence). The chain's CDR3 is CASTTASSTDTQYF. CDR3 bases: TGTGCCAGCACCACGGCATCGAGCACAGATACGCAGTATTTT.

This chain joins TRBV29-1 and TRBJ2-2; TRBD2 aligns across 8 bases. Germline V gives CDR1 SQVTM, CDR2 ANQGSEA. The CDR3 extends over 14 amino acids. The J segment lost 7 bases and the V segment lost 3 bases, leaving 7 bases of the junction unmatched. The CDR3 DNA is TGCAGCGTTGAGGTGGGAGCGGGAGTCGGGGAGCTGTTTTTT. Translation gives CSVEVGAGVGELFF.

Only a few counts were recorded for this clone. The rearrangement uses TRBV5-1 and TRBJ2-7, with D maybe TRBD1 (6 bases). In germline, CDR1 is SGHRS, CDR2 YFSETQ. V was trimmed by 4 bases and J by 5 bases, leaving 19 bases between them. The CDR3 is 15 amino acids. The CDR3 nucleotides read TGCGCCAGCAGCCCAACAGCCCGACAGGACCACGAGCAGTACTTC. As protein: CASSPTARQDHEQYF. Looking up the rest from reference TRBV5-1 and TRBJ2-7 gives the full variable domain: KAGVTQTPRYLIKTRGQQVTLSCSPISGHRSVSWYQQTPGQGLQFLFEYFSETQRNKGNFPGRFSGRQFSNSRSEMNVSTLELGDSALYLCASSPTARQDHEQYFGPGTRLTVT.

This clone was observed a single time. The CDR3 loop reads CATSREKGVGETQYF. The CDR3 region has the DNA TGTGCCACCAGCAGAGAAAAGGGGGTTGGAGAGACCCAGTACTTC. The rearrangement links TRBV15 to TRBJ2-5, with D possibly being TRBD1 (6 bases). CDR1 LNHNV and CDR2 YYDKDF come from the germline V gene (reference sequence). The CDR3 loop spans 15 amino acids. The V and J ends lost 0 bases and 4 bases respectively, with 12 bases between them.

A few counts support this clone. The gene calls are TRBV3-1 (or the pseudogene TRBV3-2) and TRBJ1-2, with TRBD1 as a possible D gene (5 bases). V was trimmed by 1 base and J by 3 bases, leaving 15 bases between them. The CDR3 sequence is 16 residues long. Germline V gives CDR1 LGHDT, CDR2 YNNKEL (reference sequence). In DNA, the CDR3 is TGTGCCAGCAGCCAAGCAATCCCCGGGACCTACTATGGCTACACCTTC. Encoded protein: CASSQAIPGTYYGYTF.

The V and J genes are TRBV6-5 and TRBJ2-5; D is uncertain. The CDR3 spans 13 residues. Germline V gives CDR1 MNHEY, CDR2 SVGAGI. Deletions cut 6 bases from V and 2 bases from J, with 10 bases between. The CDR3 nucleotides are TGTGCCAGCAGCCTTACCCAACAAGAGACCCAGTACTTC. It is translated as CASSLTQQETQYF.

DNA for the CDR3: TGTGCCAGCAGCCTGGGACAGGATGGCTACACCTTC. This encodes CASSLGQDGYTF. J is TRBJ1-2 and V is TRBV3-1 (or the pseudogene TRBV3-2); 8 bases are shared with TRBD1. Trimming cost V 4 bases and J 6 bases; bases outside gene matches: 1. The CDR3 runs 12 residues. The V gene's germline CDR1 is LGHDT and CDR2 YNNKEL (reference sequence).

The gene calls are TRBV21-1 and TRBJ1-1; the table assigns TRBD1, which was not confirmed against the DNA. TRBV21-1 is an annotated pseudogene. The CDR3 has 16 amino acids. The CDR3 DNA sequence: TGTGCCAGCAGCACGAGACAGGGGAGTCCGGGCACTGAAGCTTTCTTT. Residues: CASSTRQGSPGTEAFF.

The chain is built from TRBV4-2 and TRBJ2-3; the D gene could be TRBD1 or TRBD2 (5 bases each). The CDR3 runs 16 residues. The V end was cut by 1 base, the J end by 1 base, with 12 bases between. The germline V gene encodes CDR1 LGHNA and CDR2 YNFKEQ. The CDR3 region has the DNA TGTGCCAGCAGCCAAGGGGGGTCGTCGGGCACAGATACGCAGTATTTT. It translates to CASSQGGSSGTDTQYF.

The rearrangement uses TRBV30 and TRBJ1-5, with D hard to call. Trimming stripped 3 bases from V and 9 bases from J, with 15 bases between. The V gene's germline CDR1 is GTSNPN and CDR2 SVGIG (reference sequence). There are 13 residues in the CDR3. The CDR3 here is CAWSGPPYGPQHF. The CDR3 coding sequence is TGTGCCTGGAGCGGACCCCCTTATGGGCCCCAGCATTTT.

This clone appeared a few times. This chain links TRBV18 with TRBJ1-2, with D maybe TRBD1 (5 bases). Trimming removed 2 bases at V and 5 bases at J, with 15 bases between. The germline V gene encodes CDR1 KGHSH and CDR2 LQKENI. CDR3 length: 15 residues. As DNA, the CDR3 is TGTGCCAGCTCACCAGCATCCGGGACTGAATATGGCTACACCTTC. It yields the protein CASSPASGTEYGYTF.

The chain is built from TRBV7-6 and TRBJ2-2; tentatively, D is TRBD1 or TRBD2 (6 bases each). Germline-derived CDR1 and CDR2 are SGHVS and FNYEAQ. V lost 5 bases and J 7 bases, leaving 20 bases between the germline ends. CDR3 length equals 16 residues. The CDR3 is CASSLESRGQGGELFF. Written as DNA, the CDR3 is TGTGCCAGCAGCCTAGAGTCCCGGGGGCAGGGCGGGGAGCTGTTTTTT. Using reference TRBV7-6 and TRBJ2-2 for the parts outside the CDR3, the full variable domain is GAGVSQSPRYKVTKRGQDVALRCDPISGHVSLYWYRQALGQGPEFLTYFNYEAQQDKSGLPNDRFSAERPEGSISTLTIQRTEQRDSAMYRCASSLESRGQGGELFFGEGSRLTVL.

The V gene is TRBV6-6, the J gene TRBJ2-4, with unresolved D. The germline V gene encodes CDR1 MNHNY and CDR2 SVGAGI (reference sequence). Trimming took off 6 bases at V and 0 bases at J, with 12 bases between the two ends. This CDR3 is built from 15 residues. The CDR3 DNA reads TGTGCCAGCAGCCCTGACTCCGAAGCCAAAAACATTCAGTACTTC. It specifies CASSPDSEAKNIQYF.

V gene TRBV28 combines with J gene TRBJ1-1, with 7 bases fitting TRBD1. With 4 bases clipped from V and 4 bases from J, the junction kept 6 bases outside the gene matches. The CDR3 contains 14 residues. The germline V gene encodes CDR1 MDHEN and CDR2 SYDVKM. The CDR3 spells CASSSPTGLTEAFF. In DNA form, the CDR3 reads TGTGCCAGCAGTTCACCGACAGGGCTCACTGAAGCTTTCTTT.

The chain couples TRBV2 to TRBJ2-7; 12 bases match TRBD1. J gave up 6 bases and V 0 bases, and 0 bases lay outside the gene matches. This CDR3 has 14 amino acids. The V gene's germline CDR1 is SNHLY and CDR2 FYNNEI. CDR3 DNA sequence: TGTGCCAGCAGTGAAGCGGGACAGGGGGCCGAGCAGTACTTC. Translated, it gives CASSEAGQGAEQYF.

The chain links TRBV5-8 to TRBJ2-1; 11 bases match TRBD1. Germline-derived CDR1 and CDR2 are SGHTS and YDEGEE. Losses at the gene ends were 6 bases for V and 2 bases for J; bases not matched to a gene: 7. This CDR3 is built from 16 residues. CDR3 residues: CASIPRTGGAYNEQFF. CDR3 DNA: TGTGCCAGCATCCCCCGGACAGGGGGCGCCTACAATGAGCAGTTCTTC. The variable domain in full, with the rest retrieved from reference TRBV5-8 and TRBJ2-1, is EAGVTQSPTHLIKTRGQQATLRCSPISGHTSVYWYQQALGLGLQFLLWYDEGEERNRGNFPPRFSGRQFPNYSSELNVNALELEDSALYLCASIPRTGGAYNEQFFGPGTRLTVL.

This rearrangement joins TRBV19 to TRBJ1-1; D uncertain. Looked up from germline, CDR1 is LNHDA and CDR2 is SQIVND (reference sequence). The CDR3 is made up of 13 amino acids. The germline V and J ends were trimmed by 5 bases and 0 bases, with 7 bases remaining between them. The CDR3 bases are TGTGCCAGTAGTCCGTTCATGAACACTGAAGCTTTCTTT. Its protein is CASSPFMNTEAFF. Based on the CDR3 plus reference TRBV19 and TRBJ1-1, the full variable domain is DGGITQSPKYLFRKEGQNVTLSCEQNLNHDAMYWYRQDPGQGLRLIYYSQIVNDFQKGDIAEGYSVSREKKESFPLTVTSAQKNPTAFYLCASSPFMNTEAFFGQGTRLTVV.

V usage is TRBV15 and J usage is TRBJ1-1; D not resolved. This CDR3 spans 12 amino acids. CDR1 and CDR2 from the germline V gene are LNHNV and YYDKDF (reference sequence). Deletions cut 3 bases from V and 2 bases from J, with 4 bases between. CDR3 sequence: CATSSINTEAFF. The CDR3 nucleotides are TGTGCCACCAGCAGTATTAACACTGAAGCTTTCTTT.

The chain employs TRBV29-1 and TRBJ1-2; 8 bases are shared with TRBD1. CDR1 is SQVTM and CDR2 is ANQGSEA in the germline V gene. CDR3 size: 14 residues. Trimming removed 4 bases from V and 2 bases from J; junction bases left unmatched: 6. The CDR3 DNA follows: TGCAGCGTTGTAGACAGGGGAGCAAACTATGGCTACACCTTC. It yields the protein CSVVDRGANYGYTF.

V and J are TRBV19 and TRBJ1-1, with a possible D match to TRBD1 (6 bases). The V gene's germline CDR1 is LNHDA and CDR2 SQIVND (reference sequence). The CDR3 consists of 14 residues. V dropped 6 bases and J dropped 0 bases, with 11 bases sitting between them. CDR3 protein: CASREPGVNTEAFF. CDR3 DNA: TGTGCCAGTAGAGAGCCAGGGGTGAACACTGAAGCTTTCTTT.

This chain joins TRBV18 and TRBJ1-2, with 9 bases fitting TRBD1. This CDR3 contains 17 residues. V dropped 2 bases and J dropped 1; count of bases not matched to a gene: 8. The germline V gene has CDR1 KGHSH and CDR2 LQKENI. This chain's CDR3 is CASSPTPPGQGNYGYTF. CDR3 DNA sequence: TGTGCCAGCTCACCAACCCCCCCGGGACAGGGTAACTATGGCTACACCTTC.

The chain couples TRBV3-1 (or the pseudogene TRBV3-2) to TRBJ2-5; 10 nucleotides line up with TRBD2. V shed 4 bases, J shed 5 bases, and the junction held 10 bases outside the gene matches. This CDR3 spans 16 amino acids. Germline CDR1 reads LGHDT; CDR2 reads YNNKEL (reference sequence). The CDR3 protein is CASSLLVAGGGETQYF. The CDR3 DNA is TGTGCCAGCAGCCTACTCGTAGCGGGGGGCGGGGAGACCCAGTACTTC.